Listed here are 28 T cell receptor beta chains from one sample, sequenced in a study of T cell responses to AZD1222 COVID-19 vaccine. Assay: immunoSEQ multiplex PCR; the TCRdb copy retains only in-frame clones and omits some. The sample lists approximately 150,000 clones, more than 85% occurring once. The material was peripheral blood, obtained 28 days after the second AZD1222 dose. These receptors all come from an adult who received the AZD1222 COVID-19 vaccine.

V gene TRBV29-1 combines with J gene TRBJ2-6; D is unresolved. Per germline, CDR1 SQVTM and CDR2 ANQGSEA. The V end lost 5 bases, the J end lost 0 bases, and 8 bases lay between the germline ends. The CDR3 length is 14 residues. The CDR3 reads CSVHSGSGANVLTF. The CDR3 DNA follows: TGCAGCGTTCATAGTGGCTCTGGGGCCAACGTCCTGACTTTC.

The V and J genes are TRBV18 and TRBJ1-1; no clear D. Deletions cut 4 bases from V and 0 bases from J, with 12 bases between. Germline CDR1 is KGHSH and CDR2 is LQKENI. The CDR3 is 15 residues long. The CDR3 DNA is TGTGCCAGCTCACGGAATCCTCGCATGAACACTGAAGCTTTCTTT. Translating gives CASSRNPRMNTEAFF.

The rearrangement uses TRBV7-3 and TRBJ2-3; 10 nucleotides line up with TRBD2. The germline V gene has CDR1 SGHTA and CDR2 FQGTGA. Trimming removed 6 bases from V and 0 bases from J; junction bases left unmatched: 9. CDR3 length: 17 residues. The CDR3 sequence: CASSTTGTSDSTDTQYF. The CDR3, as DNA: TGTGCCAGCAGTACCACCGGGACTAGCGACAGCACAGATACGCAGTATTTT. Variable domain in full (rest from reference TRBV7-3 and TRBJ2-3): GAGVSQTPSNKVTEKGKYVELRCDPISGHTALYWYRQSLGQGPEFLIYFQGTGAADDSGLPNDRFFAVRPEGSVSTLKIQRTERGDSAVYLCASSTTGTSDSTDTQYFGPGTRLTVL.

The DNA for the CDR3 is TGTGCCACACTCGACAGGGGGCTTGGCTACACCTTC. This codes for CATLDRGLGYTF. The chain couples TRBV19 to TRBJ1-2; TRBD1 aligns across 10 bases. This CDR3 contains 12 residues. With V trimmed by 10 bases and J by 7 bases, 6 bases remained unmatched. Per germline, CDR1 LNHDA and CDR2 SQIVND (reference sequence).

The gene calls are TRBV6-5 and TRBJ1-2; 7 bases map to TRBD1. This CDR3 has 14 residues. Germline CDR1 reads MNHEY; CDR2 reads SVGAGI. V was clipped by 11 bases and J by 1 base; unmatched bases: 10. The DNA of the CDR3 is TGTGCCTCCTCCCGGGGACAGAATAACTATGGCTACACCTTC. As protein: CASSRGQNNYGYTF.

For the CDR3, the DNA is TGTGCCAGCAGCCCTGGACAGGCCACTGAAGCTTTCTTT. Translated: CASSPGQATEAFF. The chain employs TRBV16 and TRBJ1-1, with 7 bases matching TRBD1. The V and J ends lost 4 bases and 4 bases, in that order; junction bases with no gene match: 3. Germline V gene sequence: CDR1 KGHSY, CDR2 FQNENV. This CDR3 has 13 amino acids.

The V gene is TRBV27, the J gene TRBJ2-2; TRBD2 aligns across 9 bases. There are 14 residues in the CDR3. Germline CDR1 is MNHEY and CDR2 is SMNVEV (reference sequence). The junction had 4 bases not matched to a gene; V was cut back by 6 bases and J by 5 bases. CDR3 DNA sequence: TGTGCCAGCAGCAGAAGCGGGAGGACCGGGGAGCTGTTTTTT. Protein sequence: CASSRSGRTGELFF.

V gene TRBV11-1 combines with J gene TRBJ2-5; the D is unclear. The germline V and J ends were trimmed by 1 base and 5 bases, with 14 bases remaining between them. The CDR3 totals 15 residues. Germline-derived CDR1 and CDR2 are SGHAT and FQDESV (reference sequence). CDR3 sequence: CASSLVPGRGETQYF. The CDR3 bases are TGTGCCAGCAGCTTAGTGCCCGGCCGCGGTGAGACCCAGTACTTC.

The chain recombines TRBV7-9 with TRBJ1-2; D call uncertain. This CDR3 has 12 residues. V lost 3 bases and J 5 bases, leaving 7 bases between the germline ends. From germline, CDR1 is SEHNR and CDR2 FQNEAQ (reference sequence). The CDR3 DNA reads TGTGCCAGCAGCTTTGAAGTTTATGGCTACACCTTC. This codes for CASSFEVYGYTF.

The genes are TRBV25-1 and TRBJ2-2; a weak D match, TRBD2 (5 bases). The ends were cut back, 3 bases at V and 4 bases at J, with 12 bases in the middle. Germline V lookup: CDR1 MGHDK, CDR2 SYGVNS. The CDR3 consists of 15 residues. This CDR3 is CASSDPTRVTGELFF. Here the CDR3 DNA reads TGTGCCAGCAGTGATCCCACTAGAGTCACCGGGGAGCTGTTTTTT.

The genes are TRBV2 and TRBJ2-6, with no clear D. The CDR3 has 13 residues. The ends were cut back, 10 bases at V and 1 base at J, with 8 bases in the middle. Germline V CDR1 and CDR2: SNHLY, FYNNEI. The CDR3 region has the DNA TGTGCCATAGGACCTTCTGGGGCCAACGTCCTGACTTTC. Residues: CAIGPSGANVLTF.

The V gene is TRBV30, the J gene TRBJ1-1; D unclear. This CDR3 region has 13 residues. Per germline, CDR1 GTSNPN and CDR2 SVGIG (reference sequence). Trimming took 5 bases from V and 3 from J, leaving 13 bases between them. The CDR3 reads CAWRPLSYTEAFF. CDR3 nucleotide sequence: TGTGCCTGGCGACCGCTTAGCTACACTGAAGCTTTCTTT.

The chain links TRBV7-2 to TRBJ2-7; D call uncertain. From germline, CDR1 is SGHTA and CDR2 FQGNSA. V dropped 3 bases and J dropped 0 bases, with 9 bases sitting between them. The CDR3 extends over 14 amino acids. In DNA, the CDR3 is TGTGCCAGCAGCTTGTATCAGAGCTCCTACGAGCAGTACTTC. Amino acids: CASSLYQSSYEQYF.

V gene TRBV7-8 combines with J gene TRBJ2-5, with D possibly being TRBD1 (6 bases). This CDR3 contains 12 residues. The V end was cut by 8 bases, the J end by 5 bases, with 12 bases between. The germline V gene encodes CDR1 SGHVS and CDR2 FQNEAQ. CDR3: CASGRGTETQYF. As DNA, the CDR3 is TGTGCCAGCGGCAGGGGTACCGAGACCCAGTACTTC. Supplemented by reference TRBV7-8 and TRBJ2-5, the full variable domain reads GAGVSQSPRYKVAKRGQDVALRCDPISGHVSLFWYQQALGQGPEFLTYFQNEAQLDKSGLPSDRFFAERPEGSVSTLKIQRTQQEDSAVYLCASGRGTETQYFGPGTRLLVL.

This chain connects TRBV14 to TRBJ1-2; D is unclear. Trimming pared 0 bases from V and 1 base from J, leaving 9 bases between. The CDR3 loop spans 15 amino acids. CDR1 and CDR2 from the germline V gene are SGHDN and FVKESK. CDR3 DNA: TGTGCCAGCAGCCAAGATTTGGAGGGTAACTATGGCTACACCTTC. It encodes CASSQDLEGNYGYTF.

This chain joins TRBV2 and TRBJ2-7; TRBD1 matches 10 bases. In germline, CDR1 is SNHLY, CDR2 FYNNEI. CDR3 length equals 14 residues. Losses at the gene ends were 4 bases for V and 4 bases for J; bases not matched to a gene: 4. The CDR3 sequence is CASSVGQGLYEQYV. The DNA of the CDR3 is TGTGCCAGCAGTGTGGGACAGGGGTTATACGAGCAGTACGTC.

The chain carries TRBV19 and TRBJ1-1; TRBD1 aligns across 9 bases. This CDR3 is 14 amino acids long. CDR1 LNHDA and CDR2 SQIVND come from the germline V gene (reference sequence). V trimming: 4 bases; J trimming: 4 bases; junction bases outside the gene matches: 4. Written as DNA, the CDR3 is TGTGCCAGTAGTACCCCGACAGGGGGCACTGAAGCTTTCTTT. Translating it yields CASSTPTGGTEAFF.

This sequence joins TRBV19 and TRBJ1-5, with D perhaps TRBD1 (6 bases). V gave up 6 bases and J gave up 3 bases, with 9 bases separating them. The CDR3 extends over 13 amino acids. Germline lookup yields CDR1 LNHDA and CDR2 SQIVND (reference sequence). The CDR3 sequence: CASSQGINQPQHF. Written as DNA, the CDR3 is TGTGCCAGTAGCCAGGGGATCAATCAGCCCCAGCATTTT.

This sequence joins TRBV30 and TRBJ1-6; no reliable D call. The ends were cut back, 8 bases at V and 0 bases at J, with 14 bases in the middle. CDR1 GTSNPN and CDR2 SVGIG come from the germline V gene (reference sequence). There are 15 residues in the CDR3. CDR3 DNA: TGTGCCCACGGTAGGAAGAGCTCCTATAATTCACCCCTCCACTTT. Residues: CAHGRKSSYNSPLHF.

The chain carries TRBV30 and TRBJ1-2; no definite D call. The germline CDR1 and CDR2 sequences are GTSNPN and SVGIG (reference sequence). Trimming stripped 3 bases from V and 2 bases from J, with 13 bases between. The CDR3 has 14 residues. CDR3 sequence (DNA): TGTGCCTGGAGAGGTTTGAACAGCAACTATGGCTACACCTTC. Translating gives CAWRGLNSNYGYTF.

The chain couples TRBV5-1 to TRBJ2-2; TRBD2 matches at 8 bases. The CDR3 covers 16 residues. From germline, CDR1 is SGHRS and CDR2 YFSETQ. V lost 3 bases, J lost 3 bases, and 7 bases stayed unmatched. The CDR3 DNA sequence: TGCGCCAGCAGCTCCTCGGGAGGGCTCGACACCGGGGAGCTGTTTTTT. The encoded protein is CASSSSGGLDTGELFF.

The chain combines TRBV14 with TRBJ1-2, with a tentative D call TRBD1 (5 bases). There are 15 residues in the CDR3. V gave up 4 bases and J gave up 3 bases, with 15 bases separating them. Germline CDR1 reads SGHDN; CDR2 reads FVKESK. CDR3 residues: CASSPAGAGYYGYTF. CDR3 coding DNA: TGTGCCAGCAGCCCCGCCGGGGCGGGCTACTATGGCTACACCTTC.

This chain connects TRBV30 to TRBJ2-2; D not certain. The CDR3 loop spans 14 amino acids. CDR1 GTSNPN and CDR2 SVGIG come from the germline V gene (reference sequence). Trimming shortened V by 2 bases and J by 3 bases, and 10 bases separated the two germline ends. Written as DNA, the CDR3 is TGTGCCTGGAGTTCGGCGTTGGACACCGGGGAGCTGTTTTTT. This sequence encodes CAWSSALDTGELFF.

The genes are TRBV12-5 and TRBJ2-5; D is ambiguous. CDR3 length: 14 residues. CDR1 is LGHNT and CDR2 is FRNRAP in the germline V gene. Trimming pared 3 bases from V and 3 bases from J, leaving 11 bases between. CDR3 loop: CASGLGLPKETQYF. As DNA, the CDR3 is TGTGCTAGTGGTTTAGGGCTCCCCAAAGAGACCCAGTACTTC.

This clone was counted only a few times. The chain is built from TRBV2 and TRBJ2-3; 7 bases are a match to TRBD2. Germline assignment: CDR1 SNHLY and CDR2 FYNNEI. The CDR3 loop spans 16 amino acids. V lost 5 bases, J lost 2 bases, and 10 bases stayed unmatched. The CDR3 protein is CASSKGGLEYTDTQYF. The CDR3 region has the DNA TGTGCCAGCAGTAAGGGAGGGCTAGAATACACAGATACGCAGTATTTT.

The chain has TRBV6-1 and TRBJ1-2, with 11 bases matching TRBD1. CDR1 is MNHNS, CDR2 SASEGT, per germline. The V gene end was trimmed by 2 bases and the J gene end by 10 bases; junction bases not matched to a gene: 12. The CDR3 has 16 residues. This CDR3 reads CASSERAAGTGGNYTF. The CDR3 DNA sequence: TGTGCCAGCAGTGAACGAGCGGCCGGGACAGGGGGGAACTACACCTTC.

The J gene is TRBJ1-2, the V gene TRBV19; D gene uncertain. V was trimmed by 5 bases and J by 5 bases, leaving 9 bases between them. Per the germline V gene, CDR1 is LNHDA and CDR2 is SQIVND (reference sequence). This CDR3 spans 12 amino acids. CDR3 loop: CASSGGPYGYTF. CDR3 DNA: TGTGCCAGTAGTGGCGGACCTTATGGCTACACCTTC.

This chain joins TRBV21-1 and TRBJ2-7. TRBV21-1 is marked as a pseudogene. The CDR3 covers 15 residues. CDR3 sequence: CASSKEPLQNYEQYV. As DNA, the CDR3 is TGTGCCAGCAGCAAAGAACCCCTCCAAAACTACGAGCAGTACGTC.